These 20 T cell receptor beta chains were all obtained from the same sample, sequenced in a study of T-cell reconstitution after alpha-beta-depleted transplantation in children. Unique molecular identifiers were used in preparing the TCRbeta library. TCRdb re-derived calls from the PCR reads in MiXCR, one entry per CDR3 protein. Of about 610,000 distinct CDR3 sequences in the sample, roughly a tenth were seen once. The sequenced sample was PBMCs from the stem cell graft donor, obtained from the stem cell graft. The source is a human donor who donated a stem cell graft to a child with acute myeloid leukemia.

This clonotype has ten or more counts. Written as DNA, the CDR3 is TGCAGTGCTAGTAGGATCAGGGATTCAGATACGCAGTATTTT. Amino acid sequence: CSASRIRDSDTQYF. The V call is TRBV20-1, the J call TRBJ2-3; perhaps TRBD1 as D (5 bases). From germline, CDR1 is DFQATT and CDR2 SNEGSKA (reference sequence). CDR3 length: 14 amino acids. V lost 3 bases to trimming and J lost 4 bases, with 14 bases between them.

This clonotype was seen many times. V gene TRBV20-1 combines with J gene TRBJ1-1; D may be TRBD1 (5 bases). Germline CDR1 reads DFQATT; CDR2 reads SNEGSKA (reference sequence). The CDR3 extends over 13 amino acids. The ends were cut back, 2 bases at V and 0 bases at J, with 7 bases in the middle. The CDR3 loop is CSARRGVNTEAFF. Here the CDR3 DNA reads TGCAGTGCTAGAAGAGGGGTGAACACTGAAGCTTTCTTT.

This clonotype has just a few counts. The genes are TRBV19 and TRBJ2-7; TRBD2 is a possible D gene (5 bases). CDR1 and CDR2 (germline): LNHDA, SQIVND (reference sequence). This CDR3 has 13 residues. Deletions cut 3 bases from V and 6 bases from J, with 12 bases between. This CDR3 reads CASSMLASVEQYF. CDR3 bases: TGTGCCAGTAGTATGCTAGCATCCGTCGAGCAGTACTTC.

This clonotype was seen repeatedly, ten times or more. This chain joins TRBV5-1 and TRBJ1-6, with a weak D call TRBD1 (6 bases). CDR1 SGHRS and CDR2 YFSETQ come from the germline V gene. V lost 0 bases to trimming and J lost 11 bases, with 12 bases between them. The CDR3 contains 14 residues. Here the CDR3 reads CASSLDTGNAPLHF. CDR3 DNA sequence: TGCGCCAGCAGCTTGGATACAGGGAATGCACCCCTCCACTTT. The whole variable domain, filled in from reference TRBV5-1 and TRBJ1-6, reads KAGVTQTPRYLIKTRGQQVTLSCSPISGHRSVSWYQQTPGQGLQFLFEYFSETQRNKGNFPGRFSGRQFSNSRSEMNVSTLELGDSALYLCASSLDTGNAPLHFGNGTRLTVT.

There are a few counts of this clonotype. This sequence joins TRBV20-1 and TRBJ2-1; TRBD2 is a possible D gene (6 bases). The CDR3 consists of 14 residues. CDR1 DFQATT and CDR2 SNEGSKA come from the germline V gene (reference sequence). V lost 8 bases and J lost 4, with 18 bases in between. Here the CDR3 reads CSPSGAGRYNEQFF. DNA of the CDR3: TGCAGTCCTTCCGGGGCGGGAAGGTACAATGAGCAGTTCTTC.

At least ten counts were recorded for this clonotype. V is TRBV27 and J is TRBJ2-3; possible D gene TRBD1, 6 bases. Germline-derived CDR1 and CDR2 are MNHEY and SMNVEV (reference sequence). This CDR3 has 16 amino acids. V lost 5 bases and J lost 2, with 17 bases in between. DNA of the CDR3: TGTGCCAGCAGTCTAGGCCAGGGGTCCTTCACAGATACGCAGTATTTT. This sequence encodes CASSLGQGSFTDTQYF.

This chain joins TRBV10-2 and TRBJ2-1; 12 nucleotides agree with TRBD1. Losses at the gene ends were 6 bases for V and 7 bases for J; bases not matched to a gene: 4. CDR3 size: 14 residues. Germline assignment: CDR1 WSHSY and CDR2 SAAADI. The chain's CDR3 is CASRGQGARNEQFF. As DNA, the CDR3 is TGCGCCAGCAGGGGACAGGGGGCGCGGAATGAGCAGTTCTTC.

J is TRBJ2-5 and V is TRBV5-1, with D maybe TRBD2 (6 bases). The CDR3 totals 16 residues. V lost 0 bases and J lost 2, with 14 bases in between. Germline-derived CDR1 and CDR2 are SGHRS and YFSETQ. DNA for the CDR3: TGCGCCAGCAGCTTGGGGAGGGCCGATAAGCAAGAGACCCAGTACTTC. This codes for CASSLGRADKQETQYF.

This clonotype was counted a few times. The chain recombines TRBV20-1 with TRBJ2-2; TRBD2 aligns across 14 bases. Per germline, CDR1 DFQATT and CDR2 SNEGSKA (reference sequence). The CDR3 length is 16 residues. The CDR3 DNA is TGCAGGAACGGGACTAGCGGGAGTTTGAACACCGGGGAGCTGTTTTTT. Protein: CRNGTSGSLNTGELFF.

In this sample, this clonotype turned up a few times. The V gene is TRBV7-8, the J gene TRBJ2-7; D is undetermined. Germline-derived CDR1 and CDR2 are SGHVS and FQNEAQ. V lost 0 bases and J lost 0, with 12 bases in between. The length of the CDR3 is 16 residues. As DNA, the CDR3 is TGTGCCAGCAGCTTAGCGGAAACAGTCCCCTCCTACGAGCAGTACTTC. Amino acid sequence: CASSLAETVPSYEQYF.

The chain combines TRBV25-1 with TRBJ2-7; D gene uncertain. The germline CDR1 and CDR2 sequences are MGHDK and SYGVNS. This CDR3 has 12 residues. The V end lost 4 bases, the J end lost 2 bases, and 6 bases lay between the germline ends. For the CDR3, the DNA is TGTGCCAGCAGTGCCTTAGCCTACGAGCAGTACTTC. Amino acids: CASSALAYEQYF.

The chain recombines TRBV18 with TRBJ2-5; 8 nucleotides line up with TRBD2. The CDR3 totals 14 residues. The V segment lost 6 bases and the J segment 5 bases; nucleotides outside the gene matches: 8. Per germline, CDR1 KGHSH and CDR2 LQKENI. This chain's CDR3 is CASSVFSGSETQYF. The CDR3 bases are TGTGCCAGCTCCGTCTTCAGCGGGAGTGAGACCCAGTACTTC.

The CDR3 DNA sequence: TGTGCCAGCAGCCAAGATGGCAGGGCGGGGACTGAAGCTTTCTTT. Its translation: CASSQDGRAGTEAFF. V gene TRBV3-1 combines with J gene TRBJ1-1; possible D gene TRBD1, 5 bases. V lost 0 bases and J lost 5, with 13 bases in between. The CDR3 has 15 amino acids. CDR1 LGHDT and CDR2 YNNKEL come from the germline V gene (reference sequence).

This clonotype has more than one count but fewer than ten. V and J are TRBV3-1 and TRBJ2-7; 11 bases match TRBD2. Germline-derived CDR1 and CDR2 are LGHDT and YNNKEL (reference sequence). The CDR3 consists of 15 residues. V trimming: 4 bases; J trimming: 6 bases; junction bases outside the gene matches: 8. CDR3 loop: CASSPLEGLAGEQYF. The CDR3, as DNA: TGTGCCAGCAGCCCCCTCGAAGGACTAGCGGGCGAGCAGTACTTC.

This clonotype came up many times. The genes are TRBV5-1 and TRBJ1-1, with D perhaps matching TRBD1 (6 bases). Trimming stripped 7 bases from V and 5 bases from J, with 12 bases between. The CDR3 is 12 amino acids. The V gene's germline CDR1 is SGHRS and CDR2 YFSETQ. CDR3 sequence: CASQGPDTEAFF. Written as DNA, the CDR3 is TGCGCCAGCCAGGGGCCGGATACTGAAGCTTTCTTT.

The table lists this clonotype with a few counts. The genes are TRBV3-1 and TRBJ2-1, with a weak D call TRBD1 (6 bases). The ends were cut back, 1 base at V and 4 bases at J, with 14 bases in the middle. CDR1 and CDR2 (germline): LGHDT, YNNKEL (reference sequence). The CDR3 length is 16 residues. The CDR3 DNA sequence: TGTGCCAGCAGCCAAGGAAGGACAGAGGTATACAATGAGCAGTTCTTC. It translates to CASSQGRTEVYNEQFF.

The V and J genes are TRBV7-2 and TRBJ1-6; TRBD1 matches at 7 bases. The junction had 12 bases not matched to a gene; V was cut back by 1 base and J by 6 bases. Per the germline V gene, CDR1 is SGHTA and CDR2 is FQGNSA. The CDR3 length is 18 residues. This chain's CDR3 is CASSLGRQGLGFNSPLHF. CDR3 bases: TGTGCCAGCAGCTTAGGGCGACAGGGATTGGGATTTAATTCACCCCTCCACTTT.

The CDR3 nucleotides read TGTGCCAGCACCCCCCCGGGGACAGCTAACACTGAAGCTTTCTTT. Amino acids: CASTPPGTANTEAFF. This chain uses TRBV7-9 with TRBJ1-1; 7 bases fit TRBD1. Germline lookup yields CDR1 SEHNR and CDR2 FQNEAQ (reference sequence). The CDR3 is made up of 15 amino acids. J was trimmed by 2 bases and V by 7 bases; bases with no gene match: 10.

This clonotype has a count of ten or more. The V call is TRBV7-2, the J call TRBJ2-3; 7 nucleotides align to TRBD2. Looked up from germline, CDR1 is SGHTA and CDR2 is FQGNSA. Unmatched junction bases numbered 4, after V lost 3 bases and J lost 4 bases. This CDR3 spans 14 amino acids. The CDR3 spells CASSFGGGADTQYF. DNA for the CDR3: TGTGCCAGCAGCTTTGGGGGAGGGGCAGATACGCAGTATTTT.

This clonotype was counted between two and nine times. V usage is TRBV6-2 or TRBV6-3 and J usage is TRBJ1-6, with 9 bases that match TRBD1. Germline V gives CDR1 MNHEY, CDR2 SVGEGT. J gave up 6 bases and V 6 bases, and 3 bases lay outside the gene matches. There are 14 residues in the CDR3. The CDR3 nucleotides are TGTGCCAGCAGCAAGACAGGGGGTAATTCACCCCTCCACTTT. Translating it yields CASSKTGGNSPLHF.